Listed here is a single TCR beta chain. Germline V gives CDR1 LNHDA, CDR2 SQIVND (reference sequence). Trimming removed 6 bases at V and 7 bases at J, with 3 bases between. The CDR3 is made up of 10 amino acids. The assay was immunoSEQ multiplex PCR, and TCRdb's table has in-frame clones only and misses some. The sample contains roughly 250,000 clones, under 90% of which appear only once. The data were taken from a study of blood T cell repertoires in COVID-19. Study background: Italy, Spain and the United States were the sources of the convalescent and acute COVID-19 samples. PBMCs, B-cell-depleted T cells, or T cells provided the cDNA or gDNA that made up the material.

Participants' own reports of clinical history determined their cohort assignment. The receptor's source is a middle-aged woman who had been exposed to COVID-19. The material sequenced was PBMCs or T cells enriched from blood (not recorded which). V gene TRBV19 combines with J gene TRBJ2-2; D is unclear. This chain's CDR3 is CASSFGELFF. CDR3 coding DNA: TGTGCCAGTAGCTTCGGGGAGCTGTTTTTT.